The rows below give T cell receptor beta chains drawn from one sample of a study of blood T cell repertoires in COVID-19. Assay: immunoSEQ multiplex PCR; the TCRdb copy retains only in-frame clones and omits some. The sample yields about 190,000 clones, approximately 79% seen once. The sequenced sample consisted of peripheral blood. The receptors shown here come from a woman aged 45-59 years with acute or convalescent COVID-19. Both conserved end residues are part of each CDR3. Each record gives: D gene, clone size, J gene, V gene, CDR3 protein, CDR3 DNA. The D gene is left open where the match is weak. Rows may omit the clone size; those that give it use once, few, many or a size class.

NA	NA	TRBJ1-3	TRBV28	CASGFSSFRAVGGNTIYF	TGTGCCAGCGGCTTTTCTTCTTTCAGGGCAGTCGGTGGAAACACCATATATTTT
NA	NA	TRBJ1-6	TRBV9	CASSVELSYNSPLHF	TGTGCCAGCAGCGTAGAACTCTCCTATAATTCACCCCTCCACTTT
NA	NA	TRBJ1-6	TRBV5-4	CASSSLTGYNSPLHF	TGTGCCAGCAGCTCCCTGACTGGGTATAATTCACCCCTCCACTTT
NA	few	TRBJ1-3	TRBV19	CASSTPSTGSGNTIYF	TGTGCCAGTAGTACGCCTTCTACCGGTTCTGGAAACACCATATATTTT
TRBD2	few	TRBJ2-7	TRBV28	CASSSAGTSGRGYEQYF	TGTGCCAGCAGTTCCGCCGGGACTAGCGGGAGGGGTTACGAGCAGTACTTC
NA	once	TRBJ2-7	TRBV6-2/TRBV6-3	CASSTRLGSSYYEQYF	TGTGCCAGCAGTACCCGTTTGGGGAGCTCCTACTACGAGCAGTACTTC
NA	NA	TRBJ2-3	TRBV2	CASNLAGTQYF	TGTGCCAGCAATCTGGCGGGTACGCAGTATTTT
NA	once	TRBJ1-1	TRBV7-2	CASSLTGGNTEAFF	TGTGCCAGCAGCTTAACCGGCGGAAACACTGAAGCTTTCTTT
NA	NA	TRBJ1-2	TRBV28	CASMRGHGYTF	TGTGCCAGCATGCGGGGGCATGGCTACACCTTC
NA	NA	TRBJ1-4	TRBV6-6	CASRDWDKPNEKLFF	TGTGCCAGCAGGGACTGGGACAAACCTAATGAAAAACTGTTTTTT
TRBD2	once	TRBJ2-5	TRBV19	CASSTAGGEETQYF	TGTGCCAGTAGTACGGCGGGAGGGGAGGAGACCCAGTACTTC
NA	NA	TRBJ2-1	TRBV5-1	CASSPGSYYNEQFF	TGCGCCAGCAGCCCAGGGTCCTACTACAATGAGCAGTTCTTC
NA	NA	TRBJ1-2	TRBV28	CASSPPNYGYTF	TGTGCCAGCAGTCCTCCTAACTATGGCTACACCTTC
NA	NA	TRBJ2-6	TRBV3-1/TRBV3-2	CASSRRPGFGANVLTF	TGTGCCAGCAGCCGCCGCCCAGGGTTTGGGGCCAACGTCCTGACTTTC
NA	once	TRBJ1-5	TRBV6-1	CASSDPHSNQPQHF	TGTGCCAGCAGTGACCCCCATAGCAATCAGCCCCAGCATTTT
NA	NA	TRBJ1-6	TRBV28	CASRPPGRVGSYNSPLHF	TGTGCCAGCAGACCCCCGGGGAGGGTTGGGTCCTATAATTCACCCCTCCACTTT
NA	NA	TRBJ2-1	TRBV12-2	CASRLAGKRGTSGILFLRNEQFF	TGTGCAAGTCGCTTAGCGGGCAAGAGAGGGACTAGCGGTATCCTTTTCCTGCGCAATGAGCAGTTCTTC
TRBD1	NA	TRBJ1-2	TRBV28	CASLADRGPSYGYTF	TGTGCCAGCCTGGCGGACAGGGGTCCCTCTTATGGCTACACCTTC
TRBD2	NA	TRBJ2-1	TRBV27	CASSFGGREYNEQFF	TGTGCCAGCAGTTTCGGAGGGAGGGAGTACAATGAGCAGTTCTTC
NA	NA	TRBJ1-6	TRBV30	CAWSLILGTHNSPLHF	TGTGCCTGGAGTCTCATCTTGGGGACACATAATTCACCCCTCCACTTT
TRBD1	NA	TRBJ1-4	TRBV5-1	CASRATQGAREKLFF	TGCGCCAGCAGGGCGACTCAGGGGGCGCGTGAAAAACTGTTTTTT
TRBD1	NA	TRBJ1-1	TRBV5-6	CASSSFLDRGLDTEAFF	TGTGCCAGCAGCAGTTTTCTGGACAGGGGGTTGGACACTGAAGCTTTCTTT
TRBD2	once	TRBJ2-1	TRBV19	CASSTTSGKVHEQFF	TGTGCCAGTAGTACTACTAGCGGGAAGGTCCATGAGCAGTTCTTC
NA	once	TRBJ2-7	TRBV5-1	CASSADRTYEQYF	TGCGCCAGCAGCGCGGACAGAACCTACGAGCAGTACTTC
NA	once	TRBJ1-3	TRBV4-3	CASSQVDSRNTIYF	TGCGCCAGCAGCCAAGTGGACAGTCGAAACACCATATATTTT
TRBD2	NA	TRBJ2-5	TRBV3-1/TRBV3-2	CASSQVGEGLVSRETQYF	TGTGCCAGCAGCCAAGTAGGTGAGGGACTAGTATCGAGAGAGACCCAGTACTTC
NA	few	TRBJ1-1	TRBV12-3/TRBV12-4	CASSPGREAFF	TGTGCCAGCAGCCCCGGCAGGGAAGCTTTCTTT
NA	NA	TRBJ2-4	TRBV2	CASSDQRIAKNIQYF	TGTGCCAGCAGTGATCAGCGGATAGCCAAAAACATTCAGTACTTC
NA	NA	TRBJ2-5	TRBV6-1	CASSEAGSQETQYF	TGTGCCAGCAGTGAAGCAGGGAGCCAAGAGACCCAGTACTTC
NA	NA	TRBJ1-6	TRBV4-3	CASSQGGAGLHNSPLHF	TGCGCCAGCAGCCAGGGGGGAGCTGGCCTACATAATTCACCCCTCCACTTT
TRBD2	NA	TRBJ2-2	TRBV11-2	CASRSPGGGSTGELFF	TGTGCCAGCAGGTCCCCTGGCGGGGGGTCCACCGGGGAGCTGTTTTTT
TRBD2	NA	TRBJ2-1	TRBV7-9	CASSPSGAGGGDEQFF	TGTGCCAGCAGCCCTAGCGGAGCGGGAGGCGGCGATGAGCAGTTCTTC
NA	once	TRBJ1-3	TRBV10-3	CAISAPSRDTIYF	TGTGCCATCAGTGCCCCCTCGAGGGACACCATATATTTT
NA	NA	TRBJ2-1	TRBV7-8	CASSPRSVVADYNEQFF	TGTGCCAGCAGCCCCCGGAGCGTTGTGGCGGACTACAATGAGCAGTTCTTC
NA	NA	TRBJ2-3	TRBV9	CASSEGASTDTQYF	TGTGCCAGCAGCGAAGGGGCTAGCACAGATACGCAGTATTTT
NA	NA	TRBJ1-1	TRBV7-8	CASSLETGSGTEAFF	TGTGCCAGCAGCTTAGAGACAGGTTCGGGCACTGAAGCTTTCTTT
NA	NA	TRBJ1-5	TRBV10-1	CAASLRTTTGVSNQPQHF	TGCGCCGCAAGCCTCCGAACTACCACCGGGGTTAGCAATCAGCCCCAGCATTTT
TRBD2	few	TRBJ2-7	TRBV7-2	CASSPTSYQYEQYF	TGTGCCAGCAGCCCGACTAGCTATCAGTACGAGCAGTACTTC
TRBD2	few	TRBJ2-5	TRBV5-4	CASSFSGRDGGETQYF	TGTGCCAGCAGCTTTAGCGGGAGGGACGGGGGAGAGACCCAGTACTTC